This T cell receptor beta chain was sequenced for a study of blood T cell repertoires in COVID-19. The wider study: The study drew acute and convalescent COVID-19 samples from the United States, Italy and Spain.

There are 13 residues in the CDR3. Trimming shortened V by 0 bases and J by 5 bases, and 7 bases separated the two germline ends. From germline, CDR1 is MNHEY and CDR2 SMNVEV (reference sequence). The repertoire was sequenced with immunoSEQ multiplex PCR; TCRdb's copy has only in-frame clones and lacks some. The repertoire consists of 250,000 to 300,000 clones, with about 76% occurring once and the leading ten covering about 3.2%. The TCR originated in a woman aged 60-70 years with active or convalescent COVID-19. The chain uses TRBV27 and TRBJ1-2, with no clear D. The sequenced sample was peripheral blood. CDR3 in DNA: TGTGCCAGCAGTTTATCCGGAGGATATGGCTACACCTTC. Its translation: CASSLSGGYGYTF.